This TCR beta chain was sequenced during a study of blood T cell repertoires in COVID-19. Profiled with immunoSEQ multiplex PCR; TCRdb holds only in-frame clones, not every one. This table holds around 130,000 clones, approximately 86% found once. V was cut by 2 bases and J by 2 bases, with 9 bases left in between. The CDR3 covers 15 residues. Germline V gene data show CDR1 as KGHDR and CDR2 as SFDVKD. Each participant's cohort was designated according to participant-reported clinical history. Sequencing was carried out using PBMCs or T cells enriched from blood (not recorded which). This sequence was found in a woman aged 50 to 60 who had recovered from COVID-19. The chain uses TRBV24-1 and TRBJ2-1; D is unresolved. CDR3: CATSDSNSPYNEQFF. CDR3 sequence (DNA): TGTGCCACCAGTGATTCCAACAGCCCCTACAATGAGCAGTTCTTC.